What follows is one T cell receptor (beta chain) and its context. The data belong to a study of blood T cell repertoires in COVID-19. Study background: Acute and convalescent COVID-19 specimens originated in the United States, Italy and Spain. In each case, the material was cDNA or gDNA derived from T cells, B-cell-depleted T cells, or PBMCs.

Per the original methods: Estimation of nucleated cell counts relied on the amplification of reference gene primers. The assay was immunoSEQ multiplex PCR, and TCRdb's table has in-frame clones only and misses some. From that table come the V and J calls and clone size; the DNA was used to work out D and trimming. This sample yields approximately 200,000 clones, of which 80% to 90% are seen a single time; 2% to 2.5% belongs to the top ten. The V and J ends lost 7 bases and 1 base respectively, with 4 bases between them. The germline V gene has CDR1 SNHLY and CDR2 FYNNEI. The CDR3 runs 11 residues. V usage is TRBV2 and J usage is TRBJ1-1; the D is unclear. The sample consisted of peripheral blood. This sequence originates from a woman aged 50 to 60 with acute or convalescent COVID-19. The CDR3 protein is CASIQNTEAFF. As DNA, the CDR3 is TGTGCCAGCATACAGAACACTGAAGCTTTCTTT.